These 22 T cell receptor beta chains originate from one sample sequenced in a study of T cell clusters in autoimmune cytopenias. TRB amplification used roughly 250 ng of peripheral blood genomic DNA. TRB was amplified by touch-down multiplex PCR, primer pools A and B combined. TCRdb reprocessed the multiplex PCR reads and stores each CDR3 protein as one record, lacking DNA. The repertoire shows nearly 15,000 distinct CDR3 sequences; the top ten hold 3.6%. This sample was also put to use in a study of T cell repertoires in aging, cancer and after chemotherapy.

The sample was peripheral blood. The receptor source for this set is a human donor in good health.

The chain recombines TRBV27 with TRBJ2-1; the TCRdb call, TRBD2, lacks DNA for checking. The V gene's germline CDR1 is MNHEY and CDR2 SMNVEV (reference sequence). The CDR3 extends over 13 amino acids. Here the CDR3 reads CASSAGTSNEQFF.

V and J are TRBV30 and TRBJ2-1; TCRdb lists TRBD1, though no DNA is available to test this call. There are 13 residues in the CDR3. Germline CDR1 and CDR2: GTSNPN and SVGIG (reference sequence). CDR3 in amino acids: CAWSWTGGYEQFF.

The CDR3 protein is CASSLYRGETQYF. The genes are TRBV19 and TRBJ2-5; TCRdb's D call, TRBD1, is unchecked because there is no DNA. The CDR3 consists of 13 residues. The germline CDR1 and CDR2 sequences are LNHDA and SQIVND (reference sequence). Filled out from reference TRBV19 and TRBJ2-5, the complete variable domain reads DGGITQSPKYLFRKEGQNVTLSCEQNLNHDAMYWYRQDPGQGLRLIYYSQIVNDFQKGDIAEGYSVSREKKESFPLTVTSAQKNPTAFYLCASSLYRGETQYFGPGTRLLVL.

This chain uses TRBV18 with TRBJ1-2; the D call of TRBD1 rests on TCRdb alone, since no DNA is present to check it. The CDR3 length is 13 residues. Per the germline V gene, CDR1 is KGHSH and CDR2 is LQKENI. CDR3: CASSRDPQEGYTF.

This chain links TRBV6-5 with TRBJ2-2; the D call from TCRdb, TRBD1, cannot be confirmed without DNA. Germline V gene lookup returns CDR1 MNHEY and CDR2 SVGAGI. The CDR3 extends over 14 amino acids. The chain's CDR3 is CASSWRGQAGELFF.

This chain links TRBV5-5 with TRBJ2-3. The CDR3 loop spans 12 amino acids. CDR1 is SGHKS, CDR2 YYEKEE, per germline (reference sequence). CDR3 region: CASSFLTDTQYF.

This chain uses TRBV6-5 with TRBJ2-7. Germline loops: CDR1 MNHEY, CDR2 SVGAGI. The CDR3 consists of 15 residues. The CDR3 sequence: CASSYDLTGSYEQYF.

The chain carries TRBV5-4 and TRBJ2-3. The CDR3 length is 14 residues. CDR1 is SGHNT and CDR2 is YYREEE in the germline V gene (reference sequence). The CDR3 sequence: CASSLSATTDTQYF.

The chain recombines TRBV5-6 with TRBJ2-5; TCRdb reports TRBD1, a call that lacks DNA to check it against. The CDR3 runs 17 residues. CDR1 is SGHDT, CDR2 YYEEEE, per germline. The CDR3 sequence: CASSLGAVSPWWETQYF.

This clonotype registers medium-sized by frequency. This chain joins TRBV6-5 and TRBJ2-2; absent DNA, TCRdb's TRBD2 call cannot be checked. CDR1 is MNHEY, CDR2 SVGAGI, per germline. The CDR3 runs to 14 residues. CDR3 protein: CATGTQGLTGELFF.

This rearrangement joins TRBV5-3 to TRBJ2-7; TCRdb proposes TRBD1, but this gene call is untestable without DNA. TRBV5-3 is sorted into the ORF group, with uncertain function. The CDR3 sequence is 16 residues long. CDR3 in amino acids: CARSLGVTGKGYEQYF.

J is TRBJ2-5 and V is TRBV5-4. CDR3 size: 16 residues. Germline V lookup: CDR1 SGHNT, CDR2 YYREEE (reference sequence). CDR3 amino acids: CASSEQLDPIGETQYF.

The chain couples TRBV6-2 or TRBV6-3 to TRBJ2-2; as DNA is missing, the TRBD2 call by TCRdb cannot be tested. CDR3 length equals 12 residues. Germline CDR1 MNHEY, CDR2 SVGEGT. The CDR3 is CASRMAGGELFF.

This rearrangement joins TRBV6-6 to TRBJ2-7; TCRdb names TRBD1, which stays unverified in the absence of DNA. CDR1 is MNHNY, CDR2 SVGAGI, per germline (reference sequence). This CDR3 contains 14 residues. CDR3 protein: CASSPPGRLYEQYF.

The chain is built from TRBV27 and TRBJ2-7; the TCRdb call, TRBD1, lacks DNA for checking. The CDR3 sequence is 13 residues long. Germline CDR1 MNHEY, CDR2 SMNVEV (reference sequence). The CDR3 region is CASSPPGGDEQYF.

This clonotype registers medium-sized (0.01 to 0.1%) by frequency. The CDR3 spells CASSRRDPEQYF. The J gene is TRBJ2-7, the V gene TRBV11-3; lacking DNA, the TRBD1 call made by TCRdb goes unchecked. Germline V CDR1 and CDR2: SGHNT, YENEEA. The CDR3 extends over 12 amino acids.

V usage is TRBV7-9 and J usage is TRBJ2-5; TCRdb proposes TRBD1, but this gene call is untestable without DNA. This CDR3 region has 11 residues. Germline loops: CDR1 SEHNR, CDR2 FQNEAQ (reference sequence). CDR3: CASSSGGTQYF.

This chain connects TRBV30 to TRBJ1-2; the D call from TCRdb, TRBD1, cannot be confirmed without DNA. The germline gives CDR1 GTSNPN, CDR2 SVGIG (reference sequence). The CDR3 is made up of 12 amino acids. The CDR3 loop is CAWTPGGYGYTF.

This sequence joins TRBV24-1 and TRBJ1-4. CDR1 and CDR2 from the germline V gene are KGHDR and SFDVKD. The CDR3 spans 13 residues. The CDR3 loop reads CATSGATNEKLFF.

V gene TRBV18 combines with J gene TRBJ2-3; without DNA, the TCRdb call of TRBD2 cannot be checked. There are 13 residues in the CDR3. Germline-derived CDR1 and CDR2 are KGHSH and LQKENI. The CDR3 region is CASSPRGTDTQYF. The full variable domain, rest sourced from reference TRBV18 and TRBJ2-3, is NAGVMQNPRHLVRRRGQEARLRCSPMKGHSHVYWYRQLPEEGLKFMVYLQKENIIDESGMPKERFSAEFPKEGPSILRIQQVVRGDSAAYFCASSPRGTDTQYFGPGTRLTVL.

The chain is built from TRBV18 and TRBJ2-7; the D call of TRBD2 rests on TCRdb alone, since no DNA is present to check it. Germline CDR1 KGHSH, CDR2 LQKENI. This CDR3 is built from 15 residues. Here the CDR3 reads CASSPRDGSVHEQYF.

By frequency, this clonotype registers medium-sized (0.01 to 0.1%). The chain carries TRBV29-1 and TRBJ1-4. The length of the CDR3 is 13 residues. CDR1 is SQVTM, CDR2 ANQGSEA, per germline. The CDR3 reads CSVFRPLNEKLFF.